This T cell receptor beta chain derives from a study of blood T cells in healthy people across ages. Overall study: Every two T cells gave about one barcoded beta molecule via template switching.

PCR was performed a second time for roughly 7 to 11 cycles using a sample-barcoded 5' primer and a J-beta primer mix. In TCRdb, the 5' RACE reads were re-called with MiXCR into one record per CDR3 protein. The sample yields 1,500,000 or so distinct CDR3 sequences, 35% to 45% seen once. The CDR3 totals 16 residues. CDR1 and CDR2 (germline): MDHEN, SYDVKM. V shed 10 bases and J shed 2 bases, with 18 bases lying between them. The study drew donors from healthy Caucasian individuals in Russia aged roughly 6 to 95. The sequence derives from a young woman in good health. The chain is built from TRBV28 and TRBJ2-6; possibly TRBD1 for D (6 bases). The sequencing sample was made of blood. The CDR3 sequence: CATLAQGFPGANVLTF. The CDR3 DNA reads as TGTGCCACCCTGGCACAGGGATTCCCTGGGGCCAACGTCCTGACTTTC.